The present entry profiles one T cell receptor (beta chain) with its context. The target antigen is unknown. The data stem from a study of cytomegalovirus exposure and HLA in healthy donors. Across the study: Drawn from HLA-typed donors, approximately 86 million unique TCRs were held in an early data release.

Germline values: CDR1 SGHNT, CDR2 YENEEA. The CDR3 has 14 amino acids. The ends lost 2 bases at V and 3 bases at J; junction bases unmatched: 2. With 60 Vbeta and 13 Jbeta primers, the PCR was carried out. Assay used: immunoSEQ multiplex PCR; TCRdb lists only in-frame clones, some missing. This table holds about 150,000 clones, 70% to 80% found once. General study points: Clonal expansion, a later analysis showed, was greater in HLA-associated TCR beta chains than in equally common others. A later analysis appeared to link common viral pathogens to several of the most significant clusters.

The sample consisted of PBMCs. The chain recombines TRBV11-3 with TRBJ2-3, with TRBD2 matching 7 bases. This TCR was recovered from a man younger than 40 in good health and CMV-seropositive. The CDR3 DNA reads as TGTGCCAGCAGCTTAAGCGGGGTAACAGATACGCAGTATTTT. It translates to CASSLSGVTDTQYF.